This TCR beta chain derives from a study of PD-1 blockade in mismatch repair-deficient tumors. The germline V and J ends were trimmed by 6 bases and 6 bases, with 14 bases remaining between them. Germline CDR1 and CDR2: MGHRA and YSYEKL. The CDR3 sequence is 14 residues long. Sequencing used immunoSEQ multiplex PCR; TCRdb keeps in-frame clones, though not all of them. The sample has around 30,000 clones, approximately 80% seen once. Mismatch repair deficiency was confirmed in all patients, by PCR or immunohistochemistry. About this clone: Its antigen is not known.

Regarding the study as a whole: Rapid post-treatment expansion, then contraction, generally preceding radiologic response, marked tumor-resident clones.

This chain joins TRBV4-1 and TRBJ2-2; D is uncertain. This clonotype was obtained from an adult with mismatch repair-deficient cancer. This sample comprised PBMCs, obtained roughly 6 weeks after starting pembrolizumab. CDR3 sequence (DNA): TGCGCCAGCAGGCATGACTTCTTCGCCGGGGAGCTGTTTTTT. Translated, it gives CASRHDFFAGELFF.